The entry that follows covers one T cell receptor beta chain sequence. Deletions cut 1 base from V and 8 bases from J, with 7 bases between. This CDR3 spans 12 amino acids. CDR1 is MGHRA and CDR2 is YSYEKL in the germline V gene. The data belong to a study of CD8 T cells in Susac syndrome. Reverse transcription of 0.5 to 1 ug RNA was performed with random hexamers. TCRdb fed the immunoSEQ multiplex PCR reads into MiXCR, producing one record per CDR3 protein. The table records 150,000 or so distinct CDR3 sequences, more than 90% of them present only once. The sequence derives from a human donor in good health. The rearrangement joins TRBV4-1 to TRBJ2-3, with unresolved D. The sequencing sample was made of CD4+ T cells from PBMCs. In nucleotides, the CDR3 is TGCGCCAGCAGCCAAGTGGGCGGTACGCAGTATTTT. It translates to CASSQVGGTQYF.